This T cell receptor beta chain was captured in a study of shared clonotypes between healthy human individuals (dated by TCRdb to about 2020). With respect to the entire study: Three men and a couple of women, aged 18 to 49 years, made up the cohort. For each donor, CD4 naive and CD4 memory were each given three plates, CD8 naive was given two plates, and CD8 memory was given one plate. The study deeply sequenced blood TCR repertoires of several healthy adults to estimate repertoire size and the extent of clonotype sharing between individuals. Each donor's leukapheresis produced roughly between about 0.9 and 9.5 billion PBMCs. Libraries were prepared and TCR repertoires were sequenced by different laboratories using diverse techniques, in order to increase sequencing depth and limit assay-specific biases. Overall study results and their limits: Incomplete sequencing was indicated by rarefaction of sorted-subset datasets, despite the large sequencing depth. Only blood was sampled, and tissue TCR repertoires likely differ from those in blood. Pairwise subsampling indicated that sequencing depth was expected to affect the degree of clonotype sharing among donors. The genetic and exposure-history diversity represented was limited by the small number of donors. Sharing across a few donors was observed for around 4.8% of naive CD4, over 3% of naive CD8, about 2.3% of memory CD4, and about 0.38% of memory CD8 clonotypes. Estimated clonotype richness was generally larger for naive than for memory subsets. Clonotypes shared by all four sorted-subset donors showed higher generation probabilities than non-shared clonotypes.

This clone was seen only a few times. The antigen it binds to is not known. Per-base qualities were not stored, and no clone one base away is much larger. V gives up 2 bases and J gives up 8 bases, and the segment between their germline ends measures 7 bases. Looking up the germline V gene (reference sequence) yields CDR1 MNHEY and CDR2 SMNVEV. From the cysteine up to the phenylalanine, the CDR3 has a length of 13 residues. CDR3 DNA is the only sequence kept; it has 39 bases, read in frame from the first base. Using the deep immunoSEQ assay, multiplex PCR amplified TCR CDR3 regions from genomic DNA. Extracted genomic DNA from each cell subset was distributed evenly across all wells of several immunoSEQ 96-well plates, and each plate was treated as a replicate. For sorted subsets, each replicate PCR was loaded with roughly 200 ng genomic DNA, equivalent to about 33,000 T cell genomes. Purified libraries were quantified with a Qubit 3.0 fluorometer, sized on a Bioanalyzer 2100, and re-quantified with the KAPA Library Quantification kit. Each immunoSEQ 96-well plate was sequenced on its own single-read 150-cycle Illumina NextSeq 550 flow cell. The study's own analysis went as follows. Because the immunoSEQ output included only junctional sequences and no quality scores, the filtering could not be the same as the filtering used for full-length reads. Sequences were annotated with PyIR, a Python wrapper for IgBLAST v1.9, using IMGT germline references to assign V/J genes and CDR3. Reads were filtered out if the reads had weak V/J assignments (E-value above 1e-6), no CDR3, stop codons, out-of-frame junctions, or ambiguous translated residues. V3J clonotypes were defined as sequences sharing the same inferred V gene, J gene, and CDR3 amino acid sequence. To compute the percentage overlap between repertoires, the number of shared unique clonotypes was divided by the size of the smaller repertoire. Three approaches were used to assess repertoire richness: RTK rarefaction, the Chao1 estimator, and Recon v2.1 estimates of unobserved clonotypes. For all TCRbeta clonotypes obtained by the gDNA method from a few donors, generation probabilities were computed with OLGA. TCRdb obtained this table from immuneACCESS and retained in-frame rearrangements with V and J assigned. These tables miss some clones; where compared with another copy, unresolved V genes account for less than half of the shortfall, and the remainder is unexplained. V, J and clone size derive from that table, while D and trimming were established from the DNA sequence. The sample records about 2 million clones, approximately 95% of which are singletons. 0.9% to 1.4% of the sample rests with the top ten.

CD8 naive samples were CD45RO-negative cells positively selected for CCR7, giving a CD45RA+CCR7+ population that excluded TemRA cells. Healthy HIV-negative adults with no recently reported acute infections or vaccinations were included as donors. Every donor was a Caucasian adult residing in Nashville, Tennessee, USA. After blood collection by leukapheresis, PBMCs were isolated using Ficoll-Histopaque density gradient centrifugation and then cryopreserved in the vapor phase of liquid nitrogen. Analytical flow cytometry was used to check the purity and quantity of every magnetically sorted T cell population. From each sorted fraction, genomic DNA was isolated and quantified by UV absorbance on a Nanodrop 2000c.

The sequencing sample was made of naive CD8+ T cells sorted from blood. The cell subset or site label for this specimen denotes: CD45RA+CCR7+. The sequence links TRBV27 to TRBJ1-6, with TRBD1 perhaps the D gene, on 5 matching bases. The receptor was derived from a man in his late teens or twenties in good health. The DNA sequence is as follows: TGTGCCAGCAGTTTAAGGGGTGATTCACCCCTCCACTTT. Translated, this is CASSLRGDSPLHF.